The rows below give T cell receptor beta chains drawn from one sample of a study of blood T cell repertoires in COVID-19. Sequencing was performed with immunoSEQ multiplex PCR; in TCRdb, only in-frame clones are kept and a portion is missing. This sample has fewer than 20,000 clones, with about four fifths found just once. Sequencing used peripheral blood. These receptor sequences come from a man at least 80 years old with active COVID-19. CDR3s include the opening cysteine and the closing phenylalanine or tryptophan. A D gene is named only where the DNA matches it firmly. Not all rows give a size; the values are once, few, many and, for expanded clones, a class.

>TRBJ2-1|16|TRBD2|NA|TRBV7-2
TGTGCCAGCAGCTTAGTAGCGGGAGGGGGCTACAATGAGCAGTTCTTC
CASSLVAGGGYNEQFF
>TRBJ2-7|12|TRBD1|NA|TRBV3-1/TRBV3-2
TGTGCCAGCAGCCTCCAGGGGGCTCAGCAGTACTTC
CASSLQGAQQYF
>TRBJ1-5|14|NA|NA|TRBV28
TGTGCCAGCAGTTTGGCAGAATACAATCAGCCCCAGCATTTT
CASSLAEYNQPQHF
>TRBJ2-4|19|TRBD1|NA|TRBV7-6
TGTGCCAGCAGCCCTCAGACAGGGGCAACAGCCCTAGCCAAAAACATTCAGTACTTC
CASSPQTGATALAKNIQYF
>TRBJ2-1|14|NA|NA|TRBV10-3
TGTGCCATCAGTGAGTCGATCGGGGGCAATGAGCAGTTCTTC
CAISESIGGNEQFF
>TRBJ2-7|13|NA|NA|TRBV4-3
TGCGCCAGCAGCCAAATGTTCGGGTACGAGCAGTACTTC
CASSQMFGYEQYF
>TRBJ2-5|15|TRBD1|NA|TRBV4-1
TGCGCCAGCAGCCAAGAGGGACAGGTGGGGGAGACCCAGTACTTC
CASSQEGQVGETQYF
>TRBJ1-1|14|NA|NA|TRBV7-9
TGTGCCAGCAGCCTACAGGGAAGGGGGACTGAAGCTTTCTTT
CASSLQGRGTEAFF
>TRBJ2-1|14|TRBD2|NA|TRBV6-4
TGTGCCAGCAGGCGGGACTACTCCTACAATGAGCAGTTCTTC
CASRRDYSYNEQFF
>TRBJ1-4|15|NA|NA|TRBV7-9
TGTGCCAGCAGCCTGCCGGGGCCGCGGGGGGTAAAACTGTTTTTT
CASSLPGPRGVKLFF
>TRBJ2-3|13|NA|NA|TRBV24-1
TGTGCCACCACCGAGCGGGGCACAGATACGCAGTATTTT
CATTERGTDTQYF
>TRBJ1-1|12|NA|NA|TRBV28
TGTGCCAGCAGCCCCACAGAATTGGAAGCTTTCTTT
CASSPTELEAFF
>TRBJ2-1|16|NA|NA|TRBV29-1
TGCAGCGTTGAAGATCTAGGACAGAGCTCCTACAATGAGCAGTTCTTC
CSVEDLGQSSYNEQFF
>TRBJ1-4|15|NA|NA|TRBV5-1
TGCGCCAGCAGCTTGGAAGGGGATGGGAATGAAAAACTGTTTTTT
CASSLEGDGNEKLFF
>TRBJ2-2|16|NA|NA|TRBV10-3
TGTGCCATCAGCCCTGCGGTCTCGCTCAATCCCGGGGAGCTGTTTTTT
CAISPAVSLNPGELFF
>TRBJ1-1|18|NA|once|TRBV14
TGTGCCAGCGGCCAAGTACAGATGGGAGTCAGGGGAACATCTGAAGCTTTCTTT
CASGQVQMGVRGTSEAFF
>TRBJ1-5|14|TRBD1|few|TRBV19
TGTGCCAGTAGTATCAGGGGGCCCGTTCAGCCCCAGCATTTT
CASSIRGPVQPQHF